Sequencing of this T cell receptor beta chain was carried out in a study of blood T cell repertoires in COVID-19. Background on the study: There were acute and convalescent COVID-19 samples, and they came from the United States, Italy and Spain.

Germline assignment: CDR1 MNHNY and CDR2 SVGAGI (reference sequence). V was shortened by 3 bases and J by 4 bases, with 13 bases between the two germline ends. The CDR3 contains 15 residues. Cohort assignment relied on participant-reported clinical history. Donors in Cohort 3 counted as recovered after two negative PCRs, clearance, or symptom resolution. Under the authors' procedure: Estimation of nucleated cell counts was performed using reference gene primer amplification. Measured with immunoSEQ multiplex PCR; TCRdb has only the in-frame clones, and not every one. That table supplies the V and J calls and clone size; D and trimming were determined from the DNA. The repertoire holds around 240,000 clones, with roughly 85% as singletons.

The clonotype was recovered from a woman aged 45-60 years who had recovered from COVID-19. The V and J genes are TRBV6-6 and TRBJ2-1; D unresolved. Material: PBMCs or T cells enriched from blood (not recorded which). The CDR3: CASSYPLARYNEQFF. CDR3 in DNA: TGTGCCAGCAGTTATCCTCTGGCCAGGTACAATGAGCAGTTCTTC.